This TCR beta chain was profiled in a study of T cells after yellow fever vaccination. From germline, CDR1 is SGHTA and CDR2 FQGNSA. V was clipped by 6 bases and J by 4 bases; unmatched bases: 11. The CDR3 runs 15 residues. This clonotype was counted between two and nine times. Its cognate antigen is unknown. Study-level findings and limits: Abundant clonotypes from the bulk population could contaminate FACS-sorted repertoires. Most primary-vaccination clones reappeared after the booster (about 95% CD4, about 90% CD8).

TCRdb reprocessed the 5' RACE reads via MiXCR and lists one record per CDR3 protein. The data hold just under 600,000 distinct CDR3 sequences, with roughly 14% observed a single time. This clonotype originated in a man aged 30 to 39 who received the YFV17D yellow fever vaccine. The V gene is TRBV7-2, the J gene TRBJ2-7, with 8 positions matching TRBD1. Sequencing used PBMCs, obtained on the day of the yellow fever booster vaccination. The CDR3 DNA reads as TGTGCCAGCAGTCGCATCCCAGGGGGCGGTTACGAGCAGTACTTC. Translation gives CASSRIPGGGYEQYF.